What follows are 2 T cell receptor beta chains derived from one specimen sequenced in a study of Graves' ophthalmopathy and Graves' hyperthyroidism. Transcripts of RNA were the source for amplifying TCR beta CDR3 regions. Second-round multiplex PCR came after first-round RT-PCR with HTBI primers. MiXCR, run by TCRdb on the multiplex PCR reads, gives a single entry per CDR3 protein. This table holds approximately 410,000 distinct CDR3 sequences, over 15% found once. Sequencing was carried out using peripheral blood. The origin of the receptors is a woman aged 18-29 years with stable Graves' hyperthyroidism.

The chain carries TRBV6-1 and TRBJ1-1; 8 bases agree with TRBD1. V trimming: 7 bases; J trimming: 0 bases; junction bases outside the gene matches: 7. This CDR3 spans 15 amino acids. Germline CDR1 reads MNHNS; CDR2 reads SASEGT. CDR3 loop: CASNYRTGMNTEAFF. CDR3 sequence (DNA): TGTGCCAGCAACTACCGGACAGGGATGAACACTGAAGCTTTCTTT.

The chain is built from TRBV12-5 and TRBJ2-2; the D gene is possibly TRBD2 (6 bases). Germline assignment: CDR1 LGHNT and CDR2 FRNRAP. Trimming removed 0 bases from V and 4 bases from J, with 21 bases in between. The CDR3 runs to 19 residues. CDR3 in DNA: TGTGCTAGTGGTTTGGTACTCGGAGGGCGATTTGTTCGCACCGGGGAGCTGTTTTTT. As protein: CASGLVLGGRFVRTGELFF.